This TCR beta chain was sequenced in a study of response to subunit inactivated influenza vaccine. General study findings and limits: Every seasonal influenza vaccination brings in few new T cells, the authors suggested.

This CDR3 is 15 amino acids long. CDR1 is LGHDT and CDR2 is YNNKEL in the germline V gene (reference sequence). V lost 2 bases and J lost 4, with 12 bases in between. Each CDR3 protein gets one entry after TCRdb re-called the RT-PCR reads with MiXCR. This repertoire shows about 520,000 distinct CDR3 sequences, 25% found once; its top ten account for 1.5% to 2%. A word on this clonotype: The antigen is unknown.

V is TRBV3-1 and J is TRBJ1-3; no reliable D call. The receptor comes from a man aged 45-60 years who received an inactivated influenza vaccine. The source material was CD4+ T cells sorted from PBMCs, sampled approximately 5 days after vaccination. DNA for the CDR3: TGTGCCAGCAGCCAATGGCGGACCCGGGGAAACACCATATATTTT. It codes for CASSQWRTRGNTIYF.